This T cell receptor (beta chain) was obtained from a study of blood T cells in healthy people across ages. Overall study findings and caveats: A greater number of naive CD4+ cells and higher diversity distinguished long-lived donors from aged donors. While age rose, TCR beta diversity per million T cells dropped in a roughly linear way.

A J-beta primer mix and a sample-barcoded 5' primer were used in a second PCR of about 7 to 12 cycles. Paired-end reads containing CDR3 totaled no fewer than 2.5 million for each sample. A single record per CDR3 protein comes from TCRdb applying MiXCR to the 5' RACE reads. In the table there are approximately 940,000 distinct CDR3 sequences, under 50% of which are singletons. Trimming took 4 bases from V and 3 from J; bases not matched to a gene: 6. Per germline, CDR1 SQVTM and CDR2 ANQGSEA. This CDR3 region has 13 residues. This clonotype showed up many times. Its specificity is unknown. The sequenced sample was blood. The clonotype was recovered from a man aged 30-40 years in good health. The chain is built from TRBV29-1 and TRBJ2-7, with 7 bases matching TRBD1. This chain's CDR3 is CSVVVGGFYEQYF. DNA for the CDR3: TGCAGCGTTGTGGTAGGGGGCTTCTACGAGCAGTACTTC.